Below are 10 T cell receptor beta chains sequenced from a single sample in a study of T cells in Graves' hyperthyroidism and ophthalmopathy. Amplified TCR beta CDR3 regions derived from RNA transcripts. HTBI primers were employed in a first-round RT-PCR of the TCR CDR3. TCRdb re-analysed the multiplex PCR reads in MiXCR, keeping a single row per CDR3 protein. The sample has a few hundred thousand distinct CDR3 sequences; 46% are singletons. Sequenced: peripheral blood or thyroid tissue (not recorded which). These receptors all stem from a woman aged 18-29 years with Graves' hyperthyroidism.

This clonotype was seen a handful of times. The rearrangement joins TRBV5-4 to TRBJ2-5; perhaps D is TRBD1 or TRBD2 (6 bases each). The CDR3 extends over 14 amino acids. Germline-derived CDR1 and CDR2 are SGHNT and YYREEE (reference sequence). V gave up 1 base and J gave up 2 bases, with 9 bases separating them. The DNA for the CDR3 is TGTGCCAGCAGCTTGAAAGGGGGGCAAGAGACCCAGTACTTC. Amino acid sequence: CASSLKGGQETQYF.

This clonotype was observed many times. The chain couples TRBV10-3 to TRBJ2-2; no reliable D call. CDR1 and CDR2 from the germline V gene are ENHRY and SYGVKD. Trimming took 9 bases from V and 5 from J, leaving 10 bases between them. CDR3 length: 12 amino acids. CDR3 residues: CAMTVTTGELFF. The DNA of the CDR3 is TGTGCCATGACCGTTACGACCGGGGAGCTGTTTTTT.

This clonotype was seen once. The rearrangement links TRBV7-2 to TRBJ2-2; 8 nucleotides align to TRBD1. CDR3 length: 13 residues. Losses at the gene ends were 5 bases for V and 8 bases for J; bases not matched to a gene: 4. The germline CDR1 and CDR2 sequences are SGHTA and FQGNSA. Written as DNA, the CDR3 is TGTGCCAGCAGCAAAGACAGGGGAGGGGAGCTGTTTTTT. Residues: CASSKDRGGELFF.

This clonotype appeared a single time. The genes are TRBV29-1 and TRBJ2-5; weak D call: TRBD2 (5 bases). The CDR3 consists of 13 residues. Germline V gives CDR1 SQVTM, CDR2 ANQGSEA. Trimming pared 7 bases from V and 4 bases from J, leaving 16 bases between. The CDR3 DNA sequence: TGCAGCGCCCAACCAGGAGGTACAGAGACCCAGTACTTC. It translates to CSAQPGGTETQYF.

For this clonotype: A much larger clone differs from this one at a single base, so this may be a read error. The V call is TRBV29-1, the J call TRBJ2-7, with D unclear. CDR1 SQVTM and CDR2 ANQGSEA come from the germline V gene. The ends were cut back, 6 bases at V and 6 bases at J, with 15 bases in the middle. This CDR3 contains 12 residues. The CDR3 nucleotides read TGCAGCGTCGCGTCGGACGTAGGCGAGCAGTACTTC. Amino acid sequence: CSVASDVGEQYF.

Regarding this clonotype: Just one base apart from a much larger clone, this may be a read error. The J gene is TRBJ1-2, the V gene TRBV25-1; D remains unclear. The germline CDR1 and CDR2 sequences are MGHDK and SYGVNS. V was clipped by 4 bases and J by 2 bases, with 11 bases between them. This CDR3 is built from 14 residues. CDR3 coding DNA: TGTGCCAGCAGTGTCCCCGAAACGAACTATGGCTACACCTTC. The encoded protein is CASSVPETNYGYTF.

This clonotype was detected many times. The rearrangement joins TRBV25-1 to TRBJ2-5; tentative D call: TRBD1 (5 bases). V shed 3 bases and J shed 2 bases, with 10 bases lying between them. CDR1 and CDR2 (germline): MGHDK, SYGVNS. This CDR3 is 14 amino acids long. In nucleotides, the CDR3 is TGTGCCAGCAGTGATGTAGGGGAACAAGAGACCCAGTACTTC. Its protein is CASSDVGEQETQYF.

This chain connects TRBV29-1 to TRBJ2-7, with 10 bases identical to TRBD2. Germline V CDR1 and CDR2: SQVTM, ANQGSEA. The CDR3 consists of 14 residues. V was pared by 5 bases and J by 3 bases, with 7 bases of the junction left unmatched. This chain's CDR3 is CSVQGLAGVYEQYF. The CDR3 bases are TGCAGCGTTCAAGGGCTAGCGGGAGTCTACGAGCAGTACTTC.

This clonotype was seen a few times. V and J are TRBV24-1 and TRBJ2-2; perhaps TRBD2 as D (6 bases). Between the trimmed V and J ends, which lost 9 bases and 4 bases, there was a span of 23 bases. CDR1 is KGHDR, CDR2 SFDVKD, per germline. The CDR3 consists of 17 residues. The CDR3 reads CATSRGGAGIVTGELFF. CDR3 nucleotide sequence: TGTGCCACCTCCCGAGGAGGGGCCGGGATCGTCACCGGGGAGCTGTTTTTT.

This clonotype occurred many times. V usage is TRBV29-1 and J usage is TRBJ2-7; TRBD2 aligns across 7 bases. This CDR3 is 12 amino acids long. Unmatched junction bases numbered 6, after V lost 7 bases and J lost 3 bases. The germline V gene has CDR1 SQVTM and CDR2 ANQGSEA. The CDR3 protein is CSATSGGYEQYF. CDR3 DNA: TGCAGCGCCACCTCGGGGGGCTACGAGCAGTACTTC.